This record covers a single T cell receptor (beta chain). Its specificity is not known. Measured with immunoSEQ multiplex PCR; TCRdb has only the in-frame clones, and not every one. The sample contains roughly 60,000 clones, approximately 85% of which appear only once. The source of the sample is a study of OX40 agonist ivuxolimab in advanced cancers. Study-wide findings and caveats: Which antigen the expanded peripheral T cells recognized is unknown. CD4+ and CD8+ blood T cells expanded clonally by week 6 at 0.1 to 3.0 mg/kg.

Germline lookup yields CDR1 MDHEN and CDR2 SYDVKM. V was clipped by 7 bases and J by 0 bases; unmatched bases: 6. The CDR3 is made up of 15 amino acids. The clonotype comes from an adult with an advanced solid tumor such as melanoma, head and neck, liver or kidney cancer. The sequenced sample was CD4+ or CD8+ T cells sorted from blood, obtained in a trial of the OX40 agonist ivuxolimab. The rearrangement joins TRBV28 to TRBJ1-1; 9 nucleotides match TRBD1. The CDR3 protein is CASTGGDRVNTEAFF. CDR3 nucleotides: TGTGCCAGCACCGGGGGGGACAGGGTGAACACTGAAGCTTTCTTT.